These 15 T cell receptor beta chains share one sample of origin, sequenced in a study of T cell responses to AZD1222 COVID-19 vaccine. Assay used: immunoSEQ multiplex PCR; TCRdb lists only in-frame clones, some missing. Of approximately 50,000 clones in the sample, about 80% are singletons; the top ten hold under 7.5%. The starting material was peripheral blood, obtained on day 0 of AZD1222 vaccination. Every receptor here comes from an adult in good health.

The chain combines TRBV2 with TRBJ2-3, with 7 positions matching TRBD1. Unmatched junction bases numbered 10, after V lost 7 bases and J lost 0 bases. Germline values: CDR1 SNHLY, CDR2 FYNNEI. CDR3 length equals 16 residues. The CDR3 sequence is CASKEQGLGSTDTQYF. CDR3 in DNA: TGTGCCAGCAAAGAACAGGGGCTGGGAAGCACAGATACGCAGTATTTT.

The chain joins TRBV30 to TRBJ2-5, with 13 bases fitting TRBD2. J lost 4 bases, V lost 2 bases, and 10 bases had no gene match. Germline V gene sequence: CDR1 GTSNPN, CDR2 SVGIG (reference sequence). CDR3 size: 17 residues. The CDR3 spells CAWSLRPGLAGRETQYF. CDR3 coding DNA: TGTGCCTGGAGTTTACGCCCGGGACTAGCGGGAAGAGAGACCCAGTACTTC.

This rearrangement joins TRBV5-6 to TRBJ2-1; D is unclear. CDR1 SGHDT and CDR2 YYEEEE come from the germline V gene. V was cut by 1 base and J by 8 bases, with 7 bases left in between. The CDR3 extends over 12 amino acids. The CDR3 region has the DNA TGTGCCAGCAGCTTGCATCGCGATGAGCAGTTCTTC. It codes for CASSLHRDEQFF.

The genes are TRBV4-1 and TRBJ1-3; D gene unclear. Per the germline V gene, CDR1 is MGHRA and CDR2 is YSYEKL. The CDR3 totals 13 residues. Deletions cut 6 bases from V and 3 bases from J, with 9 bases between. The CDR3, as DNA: TGCGCCAGCAGTCGTCCCAATGGAAACACCATATATTTT. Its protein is CASSRPNGNTIYF.

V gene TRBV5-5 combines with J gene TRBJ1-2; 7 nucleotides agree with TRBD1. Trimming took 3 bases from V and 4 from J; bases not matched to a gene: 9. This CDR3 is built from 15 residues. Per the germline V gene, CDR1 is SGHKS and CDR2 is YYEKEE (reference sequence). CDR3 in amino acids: CASSSSGGSGYGYTF. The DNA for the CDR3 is TGTGCCAGCAGCTCCTCAGGGGGTAGTGGCTATGGCTACACCTTC.

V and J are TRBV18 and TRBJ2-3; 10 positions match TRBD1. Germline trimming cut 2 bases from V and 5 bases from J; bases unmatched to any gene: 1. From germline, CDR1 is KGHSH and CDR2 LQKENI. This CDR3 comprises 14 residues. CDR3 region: CASSPGTGVDTQYF. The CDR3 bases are TGTGCCAGCTCACCAGGGACAGGGGTAGATACGCAGTATTTT.

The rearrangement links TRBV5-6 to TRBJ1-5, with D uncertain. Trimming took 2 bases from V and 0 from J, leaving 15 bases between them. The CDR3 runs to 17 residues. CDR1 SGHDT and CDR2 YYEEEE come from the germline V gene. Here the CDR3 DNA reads TGTGCCAGCAGCTTAAGACCGTCCGGATATAGCAATCAGCCCCAGCATTTT. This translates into CASSLRPSGYSNQPQHF. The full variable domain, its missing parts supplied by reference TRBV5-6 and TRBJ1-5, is DAGVTQSPTHLIKTRGQQVTLRCSPKSGHDTVSWYQQALGQGPQFIFQYYEEEERQRGNFPDRFSGHQFPNYSSELNVNALLLGDSALYLCASSLRPSGYSNQPQHFGDGTRLSIL.

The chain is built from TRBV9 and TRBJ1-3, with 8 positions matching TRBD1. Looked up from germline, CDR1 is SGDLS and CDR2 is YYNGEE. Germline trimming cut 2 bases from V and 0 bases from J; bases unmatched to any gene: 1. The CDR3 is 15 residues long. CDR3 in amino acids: CASSVTGDSGNTIYF. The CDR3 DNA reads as TGTGCCAGCAGCGTGACAGGGGACTCTGGAAACACCATATATTTT.

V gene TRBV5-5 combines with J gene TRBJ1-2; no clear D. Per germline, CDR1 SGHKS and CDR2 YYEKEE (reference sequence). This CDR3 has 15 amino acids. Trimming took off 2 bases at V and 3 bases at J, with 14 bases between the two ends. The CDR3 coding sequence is TGTGCCAGCAGCTTTACGCCGGACGGATACTATGGCTACACCTTC. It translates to CASSFTPDGYYGYTF.

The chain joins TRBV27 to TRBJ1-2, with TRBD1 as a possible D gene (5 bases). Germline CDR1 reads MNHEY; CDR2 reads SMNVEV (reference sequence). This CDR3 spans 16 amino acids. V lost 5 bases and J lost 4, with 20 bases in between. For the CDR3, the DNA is TGTGCCAGCAGTCCCTTATTAGGGGAGGGAGTCTATGGCTACACCTTC. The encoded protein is CASSPLLGEGVYGYTF.

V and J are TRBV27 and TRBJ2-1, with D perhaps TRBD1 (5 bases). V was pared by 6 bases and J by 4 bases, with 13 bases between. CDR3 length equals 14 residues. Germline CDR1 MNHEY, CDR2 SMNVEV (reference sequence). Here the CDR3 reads CASRSRGTYNEQFF. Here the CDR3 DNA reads TGTGCCAGCAGGTCTAGGGGAACTTACAATGAGCAGTTCTTC.

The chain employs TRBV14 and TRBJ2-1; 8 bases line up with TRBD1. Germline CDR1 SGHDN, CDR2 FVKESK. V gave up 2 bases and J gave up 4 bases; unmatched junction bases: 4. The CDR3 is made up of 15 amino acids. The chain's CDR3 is CASSQQGARYNEQFF. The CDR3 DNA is TGTGCCAGCAGCCAACAGGGGGCGCGGTACAATGAGCAGTTCTTC.

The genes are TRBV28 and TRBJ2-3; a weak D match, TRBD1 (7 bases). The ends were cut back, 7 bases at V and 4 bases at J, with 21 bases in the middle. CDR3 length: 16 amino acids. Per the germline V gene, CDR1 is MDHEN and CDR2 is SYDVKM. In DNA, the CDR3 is TGTGCCAGCACAAGTTGGGTGGGCAGGGGGGCAGATACGCAGTATTTT. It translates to CASTSWVGRGADTQYF. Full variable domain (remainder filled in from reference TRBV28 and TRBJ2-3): DVKVTQSSRYLVKRTGEKVFLECVQDMDHENMFWYRQDPGLGLRLIYFSYDVKMKEKGDIPEGYSVSREKKERFSLILESASTNQTSMYLCASTSWVGRGADTQYFGPGTRLTVL.

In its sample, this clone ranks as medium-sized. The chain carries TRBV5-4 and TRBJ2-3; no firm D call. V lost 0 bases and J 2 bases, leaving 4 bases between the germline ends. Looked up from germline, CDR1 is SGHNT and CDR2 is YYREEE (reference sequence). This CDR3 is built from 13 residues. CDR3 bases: TGTGCCAGCAGCTTGGACCTCACAGATACGCAGTATTTT. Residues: CASSLDLTDTQYF.

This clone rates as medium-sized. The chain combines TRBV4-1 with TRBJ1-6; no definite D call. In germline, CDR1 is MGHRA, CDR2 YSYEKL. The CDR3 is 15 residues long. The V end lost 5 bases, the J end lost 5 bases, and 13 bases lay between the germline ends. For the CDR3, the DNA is TGCGCCAGCAGCTCCCAGACGGCCGATAATTCACCCCTCCACTTT. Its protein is CASSSQTADNSPLHF.